A selection of T cell receptor beta chains follows, all from one sample in a study of post-analysis software for immune sequencing data. TCRdb reprocessed the PCR reads with MiXCR, giving one entry per CDR3 protein. The table shows roughly 700,000 distinct CDR3 sequences, with roughly 27% occurring only once. Sequencing was performed on blood. The receptors were gathered from a girl between 10 and 17 years old with multiple sclerosis. CDR3s include the opening cysteine and the closing phenylalanine or tryptophan. D genes are given only for firm matches. Clone size is not always given. Where it is, it says once, few, many or a class for expanded clones.

j_call: TRBJ1-2; d_call: NA; v_call: TRBV4-1; clone_size: few; cdr3_aa: CASSQDWTRPNYGYTF; cdr3_nt: TGCGCCAGCAGCCAAGATTGGACACGACCCAACTATGGCTACACCTTC
j_call: TRBJ2-7; d_call: TRBD1; v_call: TRBV7-2; clone_size: few; cdr3_aa: CASSPRGEYRGAIAQYF; cdr3_nt: TGTGCCAGCAGCCCGAGGGGAGAGTACAGGGGCGCAATTGCCCAGTACTTC
j_call: TRBJ1-2; d_call: NA; v_call: TRBV20-1; clone_size: NA; cdr3_aa: CSATTAGRYGYTF; cdr3_nt: TGCAGTGCGACTACAGCGGGGCGGTATGGCTACACCTTC
j_call: TRBJ2-1; d_call: TRBD2; v_call: TRBV11-2; clone_size: few; cdr3_aa: CASSPRLAGGLNNEQFF; cdr3_nt: TGTGCCAGCAGCCCCCGACTAGCGGGGGGCCTCAACAATGAGCAGTTCTTC
j_call: TRBJ2-1; d_call: TRBD1; v_call: TRBV27; clone_size: few; cdr3_aa: CASRRGQDPYNEQFF; cdr3_nt: TGTGCCAGCAGGAGGGGACAGGACCCCTACAATGAGCAGTTCTTC
j_call: TRBJ1-3; d_call: NA; v_call: TRBV7-9; clone_size: NA; cdr3_aa: CAGSLDGSSGNTIYF; cdr3_nt: TGTGCCGGCAGCTTAGACGGCTCCTCTGGAAACACCATATATTTT
j_call: TRBJ2-3; d_call: TRBD1; v_call: TRBV29-1; clone_size: few; cdr3_aa: CSVDETGADTQYF; cdr3_nt: TGCAGCGTCGATGAGACAGGGGCAGATACGCAGTATTTT
j_call: TRBJ2-7; d_call: NA; v_call: TRBV7-2; clone_size: few; cdr3_aa: CASSRDLSYEQYF; cdr3_nt: TGTGCCAGCAGCCGGGACCTCTCCTACGAGCAGTACTTC
j_call: TRBJ2-5; d_call: TRBD1; v_call: TRBV10-3; clone_size: few; cdr3_aa: CAISPDRGLVETQYF; cdr3_nt: TGTGCCATCAGCCCTGACAGGGGGCTTGTTGAGACCCAGTACTTC
j_call: TRBJ2-7; d_call: NA; v_call: TRBV6-2/TRBV6-3; clone_size: NA; cdr3_aa: CASSRGQSTYEQYF; cdr3_nt: TGTGCCAGCAGTCGAGGACAGTCTACCTACGAGCAGTACTTC
j_call: TRBJ2-5; d_call: TRBD1; v_call: TRBV12-3/TRBV12-4; clone_size: few; cdr3_aa: CASSLRARGLGQETQYF; cdr3_nt: TGTGCCAGCAGTTTAAGGGCCAGGGGGCTAGGACAAGAGACCCAGTACTTC
j_call: TRBJ2-1; d_call: TRBD2; v_call: TRBV28; clone_size: many; cdr3_aa: CASSPSLAGGYNEQFF; cdr3_nt: TGTGCCAGCAGTCCGTCACTAGCGGGAGGGTACAATGAGCAGTTCTTC
j_call: TRBJ2-3; d_call: NA; v_call: TRBV4-1; clone_size: many; cdr3_aa: CASSQVLAGLTDTQYF; cdr3_nt: TGCGCCAGCAGCCAAGTTCTCGCGGGGCTCACAGATACGCAGTATTTT
j_call: TRBJ2-1; d_call: TRBD1; v_call: TRBV7-2; clone_size: NA; cdr3_aa: CASSLAQGMGYNGQFF; cdr3_nt: TGTGCCAGCAGCTTAGCACAGGGGATGGGGTACAATGGGCAGTTCTTC
j_call: TRBJ2-5; d_call: TRBD1; v_call: TRBV5-1; clone_size: many; cdr3_aa: CASSWTGETQYF; cdr3_nt: TGTGCCAGCAGCTGGACAGGGGAGACCCAGTACTTC
j_call: TRBJ2-5; d_call: TRBD2; v_call: TRBV11-2; clone_size: NA; cdr3_aa: CASSFWTSGGRVRETQYF; cdr3_nt: TGTGCCAGCAGCTTCTGGACTAGCGGGGGCCGCGTTCGAGAGACCCAGTACTTC
j_call: TRBJ1-6; d_call: NA; v_call: TRBV6-5; clone_size: NA; cdr3_aa: CASSYHDRIYNSPLHF; cdr3_nt: TGTGCCAGCAGTTACCACGACAGAATTTATAATTCACCCCTCCACTTT
j_call: TRBJ1-4; d_call: NA; v_call: TRBV7-8; clone_size: NA; cdr3_aa: CASSHRTAKLFF; cdr3_nt: TGTGCCAGCAGCCACAGGACGGCAAAACTGTTTTTT
j_call: TRBJ1-1; d_call: NA; v_call: TRBV3-1; clone_size: NA; cdr3_aa: CASSQVGLNTEAFF; cdr3_nt: TGTGCCAGCAGCCAAGTGGGGTTGAACACTGAAGCTTTCTTT
j_call: TRBJ2-5; d_call: NA; v_call: TRBV20-1; clone_size: NA; cdr3_aa: CSARVSLQETQYF; cdr3_nt: TGCAGTGCTAGAGTCAGCCTCCAAGAGACCCAGTACTTC
j_call: TRBJ2-1; d_call: NA; v_call: TRBV6-1; clone_size: NA; cdr3_aa: CASMRASYNEQFF; cdr3_nt: TGTGCCAGCATGCGGGCCTCCTACAATGAGCAGTTCTTC
j_call: TRBJ2-7; d_call: NA; v_call: TRBV20-1; clone_size: NA; cdr3_aa: CSAGQTSREHYF; cdr3_nt: TGCAGTGCAGGGCAAACGTCTCGGGAGCACTACTTC
j_call: TRBJ1-5; d_call: TRBD1; v_call: TRBV6-2/TRBV6-3; clone_size: few; cdr3_aa: CASSFPGTGNRQPQHF; cdr3_nt: TGTGCCAGCAGTTTCCCTGGGACAGGGAATCGACAGCCCCAGCATTTT
j_call: TRBJ2-1; d_call: NA; v_call: TRBV4-3; clone_size: NA; cdr3_aa: CASSLGGGGFDEQFF; cdr3_nt: TGCGCCAGCAGCCTAGGGGGGGGAGGATTCGATGAGCAGTTCTTC
j_call: TRBJ2-4; d_call: NA; v_call: TRBV2; clone_size: few; cdr3_aa: CASSAGVQYF; cdr3_nt: TGTGCCAGCAGTGCGGGCGTTCAGTACTTC
j_call: TRBJ2-5; d_call: NA; v_call: TRBV10-3; clone_size: many; cdr3_aa: CAISEEGETQYF; cdr3_nt: TGTGCCATCAGTGAAGAGGGGGAGACCCAGTACTTC
j_call: TRBJ2-1; d_call: NA; v_call: TRBV20-1; clone_size: few; cdr3_aa: CSARVSGGDHDEQFF; cdr3_nt: TGCAGTGCTAGAGTTTCGGGCGGGGACCATGATGAGCAGTTCTTC
j_call: TRBJ2-5; d_call: NA; v_call: TRBV4-3; clone_size: many; cdr3_aa: CASSQINRQETQYF; cdr3_nt: TGCGCCAGCAGCCAAATTAACAGACAAGAGACCCAGTACTTC
j_call: TRBJ2-5; d_call: NA; v_call: TRBV10-3; clone_size: once; cdr3_aa: CVAVGAPQETQYF; cdr3_nt: TGTGTCGCCGTAGGGGCACCTCAAGAGACCCAGTACTTC
j_call: TRBJ1-2; d_call: NA; v_call: TRBV4-1; clone_size: NA; cdr3_aa: CASSQGLPGYYGYTF; cdr3_nt: TGCGCCAGCAGCCAAGGTCTCCCAGGGTACTATGGCTACACCTTC
j_call: TRBJ2-1; d_call: NA; v_call: TRBV4-3; clone_size: NA; cdr3_aa: CASSQDPRDNEQFF; cdr3_nt: TGCGCCAGCAGCCAAGATCCAAGGGACAATGAGCAGTTCTTC
j_call: TRBJ2-1; d_call: NA; v_call: TRBV12-3/TRBV12-4; clone_size: NA; cdr3_aa: CASSPRVGEQFF; cdr3_nt: TGTGCCAGCAGTCCCCGGGTCGGTGAGCAGTTCTTC
j_call: TRBJ2-1; d_call: NA; v_call: TRBV20-1; clone_size: many; cdr3_aa: CSAPLARDYNEQFF; cdr3_nt: TGCAGTGCGCCCTTAGCACGAGACTACAATGAGCAGTTCTTC
j_call: TRBJ2-3; d_call: NA; v_call: TRBV29-1; clone_size: many; cdr3_aa: CSVDDMGTDTQYF; cdr3_nt: TGCAGCGTTGACGATATGGGGACAGATACGCAGTATTTT
j_call: TRBJ2-3; d_call: TRBD1; v_call: TRBV3-1; clone_size: NA; cdr3_aa: CASSPTGTGGADTQYF; cdr3_nt: TGTGCCAGCAGCCCTACCGGGACAGGGGGCGCAGATACGCAGTATTTT
j_call: TRBJ2-3; d_call: TRBD1; v_call: TRBV24-1; clone_size: few; cdr3_aa: CATSDPGTGGEDTQYF; cdr3_nt: TGTGCCACCAGTGACCCCGGGACAGGGGGCGAAGATACGCAGTATTTT
j_call: TRBJ2-5; d_call: NA; v_call: TRBV28; clone_size: few; cdr3_aa: CASSHLGVKETQYF; cdr3_nt: TGTGCCAGCAGTCACCTAGGGGTTAAGGAGACCCAGTACTTC
j_call: TRBJ2-3; d_call: TRBD2; v_call: TRBV11-1; clone_size: few; cdr3_aa: CASSWGGLAGGTLPSTDTQYF; cdr3_nt: TGTGCCAGCAGCTGGGGAGGACTAGCGGGAGGAACCCTGCCTAGCACAGATACGCAGTATTTT
j_call: TRBJ1-2; d_call: NA; v_call: TRBV4-1; clone_size: NA; cdr3_aa: CASSQEPISNYGYIF; cdr3_nt: TGCGCCAGCAGCCAAGAACCGATCAGCAACTATGGCTACATCTTC
j_call: TRBJ1-6; d_call: NA; v_call: TRBV9; clone_size: few; cdr3_aa: CASSALPGGGSPLHF; cdr3_nt: TGTGCCAGCAGCGCCCTGCCAGGCGGAGGTTCACCCCTCCACTTT
j_call: TRBJ1-2; d_call: NA; v_call: TRBV15; clone_size: NA; cdr3_aa: CATSRAGTQGGYTF; cdr3_nt: TGTGCCACCAGCAGAGCCGGGACCCAGGGTGGCTACACCTTC
j_call: TRBJ2-7; d_call: TRBD1; v_call: TRBV5-5; clone_size: few; cdr3_aa: CASSGGQSYEQYF; cdr3_nt: TGTGCCAGCAGCGGGGGACAGTCCTACGAGCAGTACTTC
j_call: TRBJ1-2; d_call: NA; v_call: TRBV7-9; clone_size: few; cdr3_aa: CASSLSRDGYTF; cdr3_nt: TGTGCCAGCAGCTTAAGCAGGGATGGCTACACCTTC
j_call: TRBJ2-5; d_call: TRBD2; v_call: TRBV4-3; clone_size: few; cdr3_aa: CASPGLAGGRSQETQYF; cdr3_nt: TGCGCCAGCCCCGGACTAGCGGGAGGGAGGTCCCAAGAGACCCAGTACTTC
j_call: TRBJ2-3; d_call: TRBD2; v_call: TRBV29-1; clone_size: few; cdr3_aa: CSVETGGPAGLGTDTQYF; cdr3_nt: TGCAGCGTTGAAACGGGGGGTCCAGCGGGGTTGGGCACAGATACGCAGTATTTT
j_call: TRBJ1-1; d_call: TRBD1; v_call: TRBV7-9; clone_size: few; cdr3_aa: CASSTGDRVNTEAFF; cdr3_nt: TGTGCCAGCAGCACGGGGGACAGGGTAAACACTGAAGCTTTCTTT
j_call: TRBJ2-1; d_call: NA; v_call: TRBV28; clone_size: NA; cdr3_aa: CASSHEDNEQFF; cdr3_nt: TGTGCCAGCAGTCACGAGGACAATGAGCAGTTCTTC